The clone carrying this T cell receptor beta chain appeared once. Its specificity is unknown. These data belong to a study of cytomegalovirus exposure and HLA in healthy donors. Overall study results and limits: The study recorded fewer than 200 TCR beta chains that were cytomegalovirus-associated. It was shown in a later analysis that HLA-associated TCR beta chains were more clonally expanded than other, equally common chains. Later analysis identified 16,951 TCR beta sequences associated with HLA alleles, using a false discovery rate threshold of 0.05.

The PCR was carried out with 60 Vbeta primers and 13 Jbeta primers. Measured with immunoSEQ multiplex PCR; TCRdb has only the in-frame clones, and not every one. The table records approximately 140,000 clones, about 80% of them present only once. The clonotype was recovered from a man between 40 and 49 years old in good health and CMV-seronegative. Sequenced material: PBMCs.

CDR3 sequence: CASSLASGYNEQFF. CDR3 sequence (DNA): TGTGCCAGCAGCTTAGCGTCAGGGTACAATGAGCAGTTCTTC. This chain links TRBV7-9 with TRBJ2-1; a possible D gene is TRBD1 (5 bases). CDR1 SEHNR and CDR2 FQNEAQ come from the germline V gene (reference sequence). The CDR3 length is 14 residues. The V end lost 0 bases, the J end lost 4 bases, and 7 bases lay between the germline ends.